This is a list of T cell receptor beta chains from one sample in a study of cytomegalovirus exposure and HLA in healthy donors. The protocol was immunoSEQ multiplex PCR, while the TCRdb copy is restricted to in-frame clones and leaves out a portion. The sample shows under 110,000 clones, approximately 71% of them seen only once. Sequenced input: PBMCs. All receptors derive from a man aged 40-55 years in good health and CMV-seronegative. The CDR3 runs from the conserved cysteine through the conserved F or W. D genes are given only for firm matches.

TRBV4-1	TRBJ2-3	16	TRBD2	TGCGCCAGCAGCCATCCCGGGGCGGGGGACACAGATACGCAGTATTTT	CASSHPGAGDTDTQYF
TRBV29-1	TRBJ1-1	15	TRBD1	TGCAGCGTTGAAGGGGGCAGGGGGCTTGGCACTGAAGCTTTCTTT	CSVEGGRGLGTEAFF
TRBV6-5	TRBJ1-6	15	TRBD1	TGTGCCAGCAGTTACGGGACAGCGAATAATTCACCCCTCCACTTT	CASSYGTANNSPLHF
TRBV9	TRBJ2-7	14	TRBD1	TGTGCCAGCAGCGTAAGTGGGACAGGGATCGAGCAGTACTTC	CASSVSGTGIEQYF
TRBV9	TRBJ2-3	16	TRBD2	TGTGCCAGCAGCGTAGAAGTGGGACTAGGCCCAGATACGCAGTATTTT	CASSVEVGLGPDTQYF
TRBV5-1	TRBJ2-3	16	TRBD1	TGCGCCAGCAGCACGGGGACAGCTTTTCACACAGATACGCAGTATTTT	CASSTGTAFHTDTQYF
TRBV7-9	TRBJ1-1	13	.	TGTGCCAGCAGCTTAGCGGGGGCTAATGAAGCTTTCTTT	CASSLAGANEAFF
TRBV9	TRBJ2-3	15	.	TGTGCCAGCAGCGTACGGCGGGGGCCATCCTATACGCAGTATTTT	CASSVRRGPSYTQYF
TRBV5-1	TRBJ1-2	16	TRBD1	TGCGCCAGCAGCTTGGAAACAGGGGCCCTTTTCGGTGGCTACACCTTC	CASSLETGALFGGYTF
TRBV9	TRBJ2-3	14	.	TGTGCCAGCAGCCCCCAAGCTAGCACAGATACGCAGTATTTT	CASSPQASTDTQYF
TRBV6-5	TRBJ2-3	14	TRBD1	TGTGCCAGCAGTGAGGGACAGGGGGCAGATACGCAGTATTTT	CASSEGQGADTQYF